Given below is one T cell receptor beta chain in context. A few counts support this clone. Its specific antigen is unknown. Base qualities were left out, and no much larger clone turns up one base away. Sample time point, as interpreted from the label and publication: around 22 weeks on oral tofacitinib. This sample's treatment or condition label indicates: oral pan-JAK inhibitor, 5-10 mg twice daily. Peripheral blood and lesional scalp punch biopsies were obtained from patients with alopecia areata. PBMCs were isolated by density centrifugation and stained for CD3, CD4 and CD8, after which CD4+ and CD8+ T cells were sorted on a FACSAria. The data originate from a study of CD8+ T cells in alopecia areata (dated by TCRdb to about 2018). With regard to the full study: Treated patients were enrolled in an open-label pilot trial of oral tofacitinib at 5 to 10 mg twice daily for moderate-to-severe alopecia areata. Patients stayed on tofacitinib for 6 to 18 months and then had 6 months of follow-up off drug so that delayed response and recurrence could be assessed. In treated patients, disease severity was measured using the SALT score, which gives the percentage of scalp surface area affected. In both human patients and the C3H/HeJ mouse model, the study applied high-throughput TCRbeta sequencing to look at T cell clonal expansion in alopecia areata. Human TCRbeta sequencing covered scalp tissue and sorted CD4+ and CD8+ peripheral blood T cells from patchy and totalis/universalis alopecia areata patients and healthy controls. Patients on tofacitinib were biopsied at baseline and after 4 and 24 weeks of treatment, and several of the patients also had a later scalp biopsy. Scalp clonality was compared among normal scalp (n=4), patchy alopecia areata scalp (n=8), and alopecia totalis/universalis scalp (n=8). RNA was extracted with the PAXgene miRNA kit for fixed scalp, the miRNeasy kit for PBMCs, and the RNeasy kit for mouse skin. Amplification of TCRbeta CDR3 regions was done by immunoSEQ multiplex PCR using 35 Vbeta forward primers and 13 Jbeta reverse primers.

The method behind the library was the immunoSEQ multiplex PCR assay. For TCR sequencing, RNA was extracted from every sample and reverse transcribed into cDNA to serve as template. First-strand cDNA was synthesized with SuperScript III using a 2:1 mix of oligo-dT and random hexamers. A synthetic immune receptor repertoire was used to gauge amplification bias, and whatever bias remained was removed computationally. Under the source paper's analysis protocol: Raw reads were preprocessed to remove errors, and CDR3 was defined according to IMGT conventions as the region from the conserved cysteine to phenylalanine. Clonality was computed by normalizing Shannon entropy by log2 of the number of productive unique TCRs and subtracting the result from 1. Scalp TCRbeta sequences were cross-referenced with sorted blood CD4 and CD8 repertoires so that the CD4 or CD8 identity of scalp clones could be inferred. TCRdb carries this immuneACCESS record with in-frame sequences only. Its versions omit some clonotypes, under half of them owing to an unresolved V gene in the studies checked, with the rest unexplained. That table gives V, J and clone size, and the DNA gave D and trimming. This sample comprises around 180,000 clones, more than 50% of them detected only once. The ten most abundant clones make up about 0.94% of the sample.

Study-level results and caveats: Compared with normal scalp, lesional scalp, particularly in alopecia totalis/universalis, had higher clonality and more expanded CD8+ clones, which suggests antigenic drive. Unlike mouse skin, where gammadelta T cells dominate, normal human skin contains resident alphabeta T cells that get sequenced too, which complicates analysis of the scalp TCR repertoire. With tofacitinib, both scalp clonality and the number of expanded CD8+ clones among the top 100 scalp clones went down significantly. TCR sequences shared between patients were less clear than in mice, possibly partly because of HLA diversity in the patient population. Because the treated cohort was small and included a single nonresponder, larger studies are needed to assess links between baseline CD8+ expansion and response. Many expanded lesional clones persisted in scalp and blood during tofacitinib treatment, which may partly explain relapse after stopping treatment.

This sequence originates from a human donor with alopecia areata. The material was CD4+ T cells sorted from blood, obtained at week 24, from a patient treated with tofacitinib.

The CDR3 protein: CASSFGTETPEAFF. At the DNA level, the sequence is TGTGCCAGCAGCTTCGGGACAGAGACCCCTGAAGCTTTCTTT. The V and J genes are TRBV5-6 and TRBJ1-1, with 7 middle bases fitting TRBD1. From a lookup of the germline V gene, CDR1 and CDR2 are SGHDT and YYEEEE. The CDR3 sequence holds 14 residues, the cysteine and phenylalanine included. The CDR3 DNA has 42 bases and is translated from base 1. V has 2 bases trimmed and J has 6 bases trimmed; junction bases matching no gene number 7.